In its sample, the clone carrying this T cell receptor beta chain was seen once. Its target is not known. Trimming took off 3 bases at V and 3 bases at J, with 14 bases between the two ends. The CDR3 runs to 15 residues. Germline V gives CDR1 SEHNR, CDR2 FQNEAQ (reference sequence). The data were taken from a study of cytomegalovirus exposure and HLA in healthy donors. Study context: Roughly 180 million T cells yielded some 120 million unique TCR beta sequences in earlier analysis.

The PCR made use of 60 Vbeta and 13 Jbeta primers. The protocol was immunoSEQ multiplex PCR, while the TCRdb copy is restricted to in-frame clones and leaves out a portion. The data show around 150,000 clones, approximately 79% seen once. General study findings and limits: Some V segments could not be told apart, so they were left out, TRBV6-2 and TRBV6-3 among them. Many donors carried some public TCRs, although rarity characterized most TCR sequences. Reportedly, cytomegalovirus status was diagnosed with high sensitivity and specificity.

The origin of this receptor is a male donor in good health and CMV-seronegative. The sample taken for sequencing was PBMCs. The chain recombines TRBV7-9 with TRBJ1-1, with D possibly matching TRBD1 (5 bases). For the CDR3, the DNA is TGTGCCAGCAGCTTCCCCAGGGTCCGGGACACTGAAGCTTTCTTT. Protein sequence: CASSFPRVRDTEAFF.